Reported below is one T cell receptor beta chain. The data were obtained in a study of CD4 and CD8 cells across lung adenocarcinoma regions. The CDR3 loop spans 15 amino acids. Germline-derived CDR1 and CDR2 are SGHTA and FQGNSA. Via MiXCR, TCRdb re-called the PCR reads, giving one row per CDR3 protein. The table lists about 12,000 distinct CDR3 sequences, less than 55% of them singletons. This clonotype originated in a male donor with lung adenocarcinoma. The CD4 and CD8 labels of this study may be unreliable. Material for sequencing was CD8+ T cells from the margin of a lung tumor. This chain joins TRBV7-2 and TRBJ2-5; 8 bases map to TRBD1. The J call may be in error: the DNA end matches TRBJ2-7 better. CDR3 in DNA: TGTGCCAGCAGCTTAGATGGAACAGGGGGCTACGAGCAGTACTTC. Its protein product is CASSLDGTGGYEQYF.